This T cell receptor (beta chain) was captured by sequencing in a study of identifying expanded T cells in peripheral blood. The CDR3 runs to 16 residues. Germline CDR1 and CDR2: SGHDN and FVKESK. With V trimmed by 3 bases and J by 4 bases, 7 bases remained unmatched. During the collection period, no donor immune events like infections were recorded. Profiled with immunoSEQ multiplex PCR; TCRdb holds only in-frame clones, not every one. The sample gives some 54,000 clones, around 82% of which show up once; approximately 14% is in the top ten. The source is a person aged 18-70 years in good health. This chain connects TRBV14 to TRBJ2-2; 8 bases fit TRBD1. The sample taken for sequencing was blood. The CDR3 region has the DNA TGTGCCAGCAGCCAGGCAGGGGGCGGTAGCACCGGGGAGCTGTTTTTT. This translates into CASSQAGGGSTGELFF. Together with reference TRBV14 and TRBJ2-2, the CDR3 gives the full variable domain: EAGVTQFPSHSVIEKGQTVTLRCDPISGHDNLYWYRRVMGKEIKFLLHFVKESKQDESGMPNNRFLAERTGGTYSTLKVQPAELEDSGVYFCASSQAGGGSTGELFFGEGSRLTVL.